The clone carrying this T cell receptor (beta chain) was counted between two and nine times. Its target is not known. TCRdb reprocessed the RT-PCR reads with MiXCR, giving one entry per CDR3 protein. The data show approximately 700,000 distinct CDR3 sequences, around 16% seen once. With 3 bases removed from V and 1 base from J, the gap between germline ends came to 15 bases. This CDR3 is built from 15 residues. The germline V gene has CDR1 DFQATT and CDR2 SNEGSKA (reference sequence). The data were obtained in a study of response to subunit inactivated influenza vaccine. Study results and limitations: Authors suggested few new T cells are recruited by each seasonal influenza vaccination.

The TCR originated in a man in his fifties who received an inactivated influenza vaccine. The V call is TRBV20-1, the J call TRBJ2-5; weak D call: TRBD1 (5 bases). Sequences were derived from PBMCs from blood, sampled approximately 13 days after vaccination. In DNA form, the CDR3 reads TGCAGTGCTAGCGGGCATGACAGCTCCCAAGAGACCCAGTACTTC. Protein: CSASGHDSSQETQYF.